This TCR beta chain was found in a study of T cells in Graves' hyperthyroidism and ophthalmopathy. Across the whole study: Before any treatment, at initial diagnosis, peripheral blood was collected. Broader study findings: The model made its ophthalmopathy prediction, and onset followed a median roughly 6.5 months later.

This clonotype was detected ten times or more. The antigen is unknown. RNA transcripts were the template for amplifying TCR beta CDR3 regions. Using the HTBI primer set, a first-round RT-PCR was run on the TCR CDR3. MiXCR, applied by TCRdb to the multiplex PCR reads, yields one record per CDR3 protein. This sample has a few hundred thousand distinct CDR3 sequences, with roughly 15% found just once. Patients with uncontrolled infections, other autoimmune diseases, pregnancy or lactation were excluded. What was sequenced was blood. The TCR originated in a middle-aged woman with Graves' hyperthyroidism that later progressed to Graves' ophthalmopathy.

The CDR3 loop is CASSLTVSRRTDTQYF. The CDR3 DNA is TGTGCCAGCAGCTTGACGGTCTCCCGAAGAACAGATACGCAGTATTTT. The rearrangement uses TRBV7-3 and TRBJ2-3, with D unclear. Trimming removed 3 bases from V and 3 bases from J, with 16 bases in between. Germline V lookup: CDR1 SGHTA, CDR2 FQGTGA. The CDR3 runs 16 residues.